This passage covers 14 T cell receptor beta chains from one sample sequenced in a study of blood T cell repertoires in COVID-19. Sequenced by immunoSEQ multiplex PCR; TCRdb stores in-frame clones only, minus some. The repertoire holds about 270,000 clones, over 75% seen once, with about 2.2% in the top ten. The material sequenced was PBMCs or T cells enriched from blood (not recorded which). The receptor source for this set is a young woman who had recovered from COVID-19.

The chain links TRBV5-1 to TRBJ1-1, with D possibly TRBD1 on 5 matching bases. From germline, CDR1 is SGHRS and CDR2 YFSETQ. The CDR3 sequence is 13 residues long. Between the trimmed V and J ends, which lost 7 bases and 4 bases, there was a span of 14 bases. The CDR3: CASGQLGGTEAFF. In DNA, the CDR3 is TGCGCCAGCGGCCAATTGGGGGGCACTGAAGCTTTCTTT.

The chain combines TRBV19 with TRBJ1-6; a possible D gene is TRBD1 (5 bases). There are 14 residues in the CDR3. V was shortened by 7 bases and J by 9 bases, with 16 bases between the two germline ends. Germline-derived CDR1 and CDR2 are LNHDA and SQIVND (reference sequence). The CDR3 nucleotides read TGTGCCAGTACTATCCAGGGAATTGGTTCACCCCTCCACTTT. The encoded protein is CASTIQGIGSPLHF.

J is TRBJ1-5 and V is TRBV11-2; D perhaps matches TRBD1 (5 bases). The CDR3 runs 15 residues. CDR1 and CDR2 (germline): SGHAT, FQNNGV. Trimming shortened V by 5 bases and J by 0 bases, and 11 bases separated the two germline ends. CDR3 sequence: CASSQGHFSNQPQHF. CDR3 coding DNA: TGTGCCAGCAGCCAAGGACATTTTAGCAATCAGCCCCAGCATTTT.

V and J are TRBV27 and TRBJ1-1; D is undetermined. The germline gives CDR1 MNHEY, CDR2 SMNVEV (reference sequence). V was shortened by 6 bases and J by 1 base, with 9 bases between the two germline ends. There are 13 residues in the CDR3. CDR3 nucleotides: TGTGCCAGCAGCCGGCAGGCGAACACTGAAGCTTTCTTT. Its translation is CASSRQANTEAFF.

The chain uses TRBV7-2 and TRBJ1-2; possibly TRBD1 for D (6 bases). V dropped 1 base and J dropped 4 bases, with 13 bases sitting between them. CDR3 length: 15 amino acids. Germline CDR1 SGHTA, CDR2 FQGNSA. The CDR3: CASSLVSGGGYGYTF. CDR3 nucleotide sequence: TGTGCCAGCAGCTTAGTGTCGGGGGGCGGCTATGGCTACACCTTC.

V gene TRBV19 combines with J gene TRBJ1-5; 7 bases align to TRBD1. The V segment lost 4 bases and the J segment 0 bases; nucleotides outside the gene matches: 6. From germline, CDR1 is LNHDA and CDR2 SQIVND (reference sequence). This CDR3 contains 16 residues. CDR3 nucleotides: TGTGCCAGTAGTACCCGGACAGGCTATAGCAATCAGCCCCAGCATTTT. This translates into CASSTRTGYSNQPQHF.

The gene calls are TRBV5-1 and TRBJ1-2; D is unresolved. Trimming cost V 0 bases and J 5 bases, with 11 bases left between them. The CDR3 length is 14 residues. From germline, CDR1 is SGHRS and CDR2 YFSETQ. The CDR3 coding sequence is TGCGCCAGCAGCTTGGATCCGGTAAAGTATGGCTACACCTTC. Its protein is CASSLDPVKYGYTF.

The rearrangement links TRBV11-2 to TRBJ1-3; no definite D call. Per germline, CDR1 SGHAT and CDR2 FQNNGV. V lost 3 bases and J 6 bases, leaving 6 bases between the germline ends. The CDR3 extends over 12 amino acids. The CDR3 sequence is CASSLGPNTIYF. The CDR3 bases are TGTGCCAGCAGCTTGGGCCCAAACACCATATATTTT.

The gene calls are TRBV10-3 and TRBJ1-4; maybe TRBD1 (6 bases). From germline, CDR1 is ENHRY and CDR2 SYGVKD. The V end was cut by 10 bases, the J end by 5 bases, with 14 bases between. CDR3 size: 13 residues. The CDR3 region is CATLGQQNEKLFF. CDR3 nucleotides: TGTGCCACCTTAGGACAGCAAAATGAAAAACTGTTTTTT.

In the case of this clone: This same CDR3 is encoded by further DNA sequences in the sample. The chain links TRBV7-9 to TRBJ2-2; D not resolved. The CDR3 contains 14 residues. V dropped 2 bases and J dropped 2 bases, with 6 bases sitting between them. CDR1 is SEHNR, CDR2 FQNEAQ, per germline (reference sequence). Here the CDR3 reads CASSLNSNTGELFF. CDR3 nucleotide sequence: TGTGCCAGCAGCTTAAACAGTAACACCGGGGAGCTGTTTTTT.

This clone appeared a few times. The rearrangement links TRBV13 to TRBJ2-2, with 7 positions matching TRBD1. This CDR3 comprises 15 residues. V lost 5 bases, J lost 1 base, and 4 bases stayed unmatched. Germline values: CDR1 PRHDT, CDR2 FYEKMQ (reference sequence). Here the CDR3 DNA reads TGTGCCAGCAGCCCCCGGGACAGGAACACCGGGGAGCTGTTTTTT. It codes for CASSPRDRNTGELFF. The variable domain in full, completed from reference TRBV13 and TRBJ2-2, reads AAGVIQSPRHLIKEKRETATLKCYPIPRHDTVYWYQQGPGQDPQFLISFYEKMQSDKGSIPDRFSAQQFSDYHSELNMSSLELGDSALYFCASSPRDRNTGELFFGEGSRLTVL.

J is TRBJ1-2 and V is TRBV5-4; 7 nucleotides agree with TRBD1. Germline V gene data show CDR1 as SGHNT and CDR2 as YYREEE (reference sequence). Losses at the gene ends were 4 bases for V and 5 bases for J; bases not matched to a gene: 17. There are 17 residues in the CDR3. CDR3 coding DNA: TGTGCCAGCAGCGACCCGGGAGGGCAGGGGGTGAGGTATGGCTACACCTTC. Its protein is CASSDPGGQGVRYGYTF.

There are many counts of this clone. This chain links TRBV6-1 with TRBJ1-6; perhaps TRBD1 as D (5 bases). Germline-derived CDR1 and CDR2 are MNHNS and SASEGT. V was trimmed by 3 bases and J by 5 bases, leaving 11 bases between them. The CDR3 runs 15 residues. The CDR3 sequence is CASSEVQGDNSPLHF. The CDR3 DNA reads as TGTGCCAGCAGTGAGGTGCAGGGTGATAATTCACCCCTCCACTTT.

The V call is TRBV6-1, the J call TRBJ2-7; 8 positions match TRBD1. The CDR3 spans 15 residues. V lost 0 bases, J lost 5 bases, and 6 bases stayed unmatched. CDR1 is MNHNS, CDR2 SASEGT, per germline. DNA for the CDR3: TGTGCCAGCAGTGAAGCTGAGACAGGGGCACACGAGCAGTACTTC. It codes for CASSEAETGAHEQYF.